Listed below are T cell receptor beta chains from one sample, sequenced in a study of blood T cell repertoires in COVID-19. Sequencing was performed with immunoSEQ multiplex PCR; in TCRdb, only in-frame clones are kept and a portion is missing. The sample lists tens of thousands of clones; approximately 82% were seen once. Sequencing was carried out using peripheral blood. The source is a man in his 60s with acute or convalescent COVID-19. The CDR3 runs from the conserved cysteine through the conserved F or W. D genes are given only for firm matches. Clone sizes are given selectively: once, few, many, or a class where the clone is expanded.

D gene: TRBD2
V gene: TRBV3-1/TRBV3-2
clone size: -
J gene: TRBJ2-5
CDR3 protein: CASSPNLAGGSRETQYF
CDR3 DNA: TGTGCCAGCAGTCCCAATCTAGCGGGGGGCTCTCGGGAGACCCAGTACTTC

D gene: TRBD1
V gene: TRBV7-2
clone size: -
J gene: TRBJ2-5
CDR3 protein: CASSFGTVETQYF
CDR3 DNA: TGTGCCAGCAGCTTTGGGACAGTGGAGACCCAGTACTTC

D gene: -
V gene: TRBV12-3/TRBV12-4
clone size: once
J gene: TRBJ1-1
CDR3 protein: CASNRNRNTEAFF
CDR3 DNA: TGTGCCAGCAATCGAAACAGGAACACTGAAGCTTTCTTT

D gene: TRBD2
V gene: TRBV4-1
clone size: -
J gene: TRBJ2-7
CDR3 protein: CASSQYTLAGETYEQYF
CDR3 DNA: TGCGCCAGCAGCCAATATACCCTAGCGGGAGAAACCTACGAGCAGTACTTC

D gene: TRBD2
V gene: TRBV11-2
clone size: few
J gene: TRBJ2-1
CDR3 protein: CASSSTSGRTNEQFF
CDR3 DNA: TGTGCCAGCAGCTCAACTAGCGGGAGGACCAATGAGCAGTTCTTC

D gene: TRBD2
V gene: TRBV6-5
clone size: -
J gene: TRBJ2-7
CDR3 protein: CASRLVGGDEQYF
CDR3 DNA: TGTGCCAGCAGACTCGTTGGGGGGGACGAGCAGTACTTC

D gene: TRBD2
V gene: TRBV9
clone size: -
J gene: TRBJ2-1
CDR3 protein: CASSVVGTSGPNEQFF
CDR3 DNA: TGTGCCAGCAGCGTAGTTGGGACTAGCGGGCCAAATGAGCAGTTCTTC

D gene: TRBD1
V gene: TRBV5-4
clone size: -
J gene: TRBJ1-2
CDR3 protein: CASSSRDRGSYGYTF
CDR3 DNA: TGTGCCAGCAGCTCCCGGGACAGGGGCAGCTATGGCTACACCTTC

D gene: -
V gene: TRBV21-1
clone size: -
J gene: TRBJ2-2
CDR3 protein: CASKGSVEVRKLFF
CDR3 DNA: TGTGCCAGCAAGGGTAGCGTCGAAGTGAGGAAGCTGTTTTTT

D gene: TRBD1
V gene: TRBV7-2
clone size: -
J gene: TRBJ1-2
CDR3 protein: CASSPTVGQADYGYTF
CDR3 DNA: TGTGCCAGCAGCCCTACCGTCGGACAGGCGGACTATGGCTACACCTTC

D gene: TRBD2
V gene: TRBV2
clone size: -
J gene: TRBJ2-5
CDR3 protein: CASSKGLAGYQETQYF
CDR3 DNA: TGTGCCAGCAGTAAAGGACTAGCGGGGTACCAAGAGACCCAGTACTTC

D gene: TRBD2
V gene: TRBV28
clone size: -
J gene: TRBJ2-1
CDR3 protein: CASSSGTSGYNEQFF
CDR3 DNA: TGTGCCAGCAGTAGTGGGACTAGCGGTTACAATGAGCAGTTCTTC